This T cell receptor beta chain was obtained from a study of early T cells in non-severe SARS-CoV-2 infection (dated by TCRdb to the early 2020s). The study in broad terms: Because TCR sequencing was done on bulk RNA from unsorted whole blood, the alpha and beta chains could not be paired. Study-wide findings and limitations: VDJdb matching was skewed toward anti-spike CD8 responses and likely underestimated virus-specific expansions by missing private and CD4 specificities.

A case-control design nested within a healthcare worker cohort in London, UK, was used, with weekly nasopharyngeal swab PCR tests and blood sampling performed. Healthcare workers were enrolled in the week of the UK lockdown, from 23 to 31 March 2020, and were followed every week for up to roughly 16 weeks. Counted from cysteine to phenylalanine, this CDR3 has 13 amino acids. Only the CDR3 DNA stays, 39 bases, in frame from base 1. V and J lose 6 bases and 4 bases, and a span of 12 bases separates them. Via the germline V gene, CDR1 is MNHEY and CDR2 SVGAGI. In regard to this clonotype: Its antigen remains unidentified. Qualities for individual bases were not recorded, and no much larger clone is one base off.

The library was made by 5' RACE. For sequencing, a NextSeq 500 was employed. The TCR library protocol attached unique molecular identifiers to individual cDNA molecules to correct for sequencing error and PCR bias. TCR alpha and beta chains were both sequenced, and the abundances of alpha and beta sequences in each sample were closely correlated with each other. The paper's data handling went like this. Decombinator V4 was used to perform V gene, J gene and CDR3 annotation of TCR sequences. Expanded TCRs were defined as changing significantly between any two time points under a Poisson model with p below 0.0001. TCR abundances were normalised to the total number of TCRs sequenced in each sample and reported as counts per million. TRAV1-2 paired with TRAJ12, TRAJ20 or TRAJ33 defined MAIT TCRs, while TRAV10 paired with TRAJ18 defined iNKT TCRs. VDJdb, accessed on 1 November 2021, was searched for TCRs annotated for CMV, EBV and SARS-CoV-2, and TCRs annotated for more than one antigen were excluded. Starting from the raw public reads, TCRdb applied fastp trimming at Q25, assembled clones with MiXCR and retained in-frame beta chains. Records with the same CDR3 protein are collapsed into one entry carrying the most frequent genes and DNA. The V and J calls were determined by TCRdb, not by the authors. Recorded for this sample are 68,000 or so distinct CDR3 sequences; over 10% of them occurred a single time. The top ten hold approximately 4.6% of the sample.

What was sequenced was whole blood. This chain joins TRBV6-5 to TRBJ2-5, with a weak D call of TRBD1 (6 bases match). The sequence derives from an adult who was a healthcare worker with PCR-confirmed SARS-CoV-2 infection or an uninfected control (not recorded which). CDR3 region: CASSRTARETQYF. The DNA sequence is given as TGTGCCAGCAGCCGGACAGCGAGAGAGACCCAGTACTTC.